This TCR beta chain was profiled in a study of blood T cell repertoires in COVID-19. Turning to the study itself: Specimens from acute and convalescent COVID-19 originated in the United States, Italy and Spain. T cells, B-cell-depleted T cells, or PBMCs supplied cDNA or gDNA.

The V and J ends lost 0 bases and 1 base respectively, with 12 bases between them. Germline-derived CDR1 and CDR2 are MNHNS and SASEGT. This CDR3 has 17 residues. In the source study's methods: Estimation of nucleated cell counts relied on the amplification of reference gene primers. Generated by immunoSEQ multiplex PCR, the TCRdb table keeps only in-frame clones and is missing some. From that table come the V and J calls and clone size; the DNA was used to work out D and trimming. Of just over 150,000 clones listed, about 93% are singletons. The V call is TRBV6-1, the J call TRBJ1-4; tentatively, D is TRBD1 (6 bases). The source is a woman aged 45-59 years with acute or convalescent COVID-19. The sample was peripheral blood. The CDR3 loop is CASSEAVGARTNEKLFF. CDR3 coding DNA: TGTGCCAGCAGTGAAGCAGTGGGGGCAAGAACTAATGAAAAACTGTTTTTT.